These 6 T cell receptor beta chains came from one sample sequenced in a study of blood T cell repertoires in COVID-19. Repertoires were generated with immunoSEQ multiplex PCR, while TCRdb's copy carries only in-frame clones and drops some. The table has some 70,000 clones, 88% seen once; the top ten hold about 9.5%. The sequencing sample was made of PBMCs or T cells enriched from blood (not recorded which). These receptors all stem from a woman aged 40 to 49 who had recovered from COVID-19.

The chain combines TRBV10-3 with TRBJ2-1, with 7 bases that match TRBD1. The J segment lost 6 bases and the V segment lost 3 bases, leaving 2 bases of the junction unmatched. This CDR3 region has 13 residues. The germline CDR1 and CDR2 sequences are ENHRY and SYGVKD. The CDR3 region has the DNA TGTGCCATCAGTGACGGGACAGTCAATGAGCAGTTCTTC. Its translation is CAISDGTVNEQFF.

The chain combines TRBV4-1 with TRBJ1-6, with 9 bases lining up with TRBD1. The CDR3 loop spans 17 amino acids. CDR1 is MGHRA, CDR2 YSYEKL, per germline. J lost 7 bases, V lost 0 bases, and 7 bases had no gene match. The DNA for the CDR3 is TGCGCCAGCAGCCAAGAGGACAGGGGATATGAAAATTCACCCCTCCACTTT. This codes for CASSQEDRGYENSPLHF.

CDR3 residues: CASSLGPVPNTIYF. CDR3 DNA sequence: TGCGCCAGCAGCTTGGGCCCAGTCCCAAACACCATATATTTT. The J gene is TRBJ1-3, the V gene TRBV5-1; D unresolved. V dropped 0 bases and J dropped 6 bases, with 10 bases sitting between them. Germline V gene sequence: CDR1 SGHRS, CDR2 YFSETQ. This CDR3 comprises 14 residues.

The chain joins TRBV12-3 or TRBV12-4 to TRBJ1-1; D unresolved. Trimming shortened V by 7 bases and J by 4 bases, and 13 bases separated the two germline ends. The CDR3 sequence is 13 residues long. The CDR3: CASMQTSGTEAFF. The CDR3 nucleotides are TGTGCCAGCATGCAGACTTCTGGCACTGAAGCTTTCTTT.

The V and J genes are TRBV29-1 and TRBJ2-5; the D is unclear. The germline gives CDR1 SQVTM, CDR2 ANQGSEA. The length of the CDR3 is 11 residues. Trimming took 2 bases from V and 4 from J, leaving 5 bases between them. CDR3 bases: TGCAGCGTTGAACAGGCAGAGACCCAGTACTTC. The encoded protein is CSVEQAETQYF.

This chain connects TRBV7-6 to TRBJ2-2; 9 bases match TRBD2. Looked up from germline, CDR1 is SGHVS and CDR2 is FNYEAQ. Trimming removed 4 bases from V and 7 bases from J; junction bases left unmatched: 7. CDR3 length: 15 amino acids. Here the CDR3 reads CASSSPLAGYGELFF. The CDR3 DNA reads TGTGCCAGCAGCTCCCCTCTAGCGGGGTACGGGGAGCTGTTTTTT.